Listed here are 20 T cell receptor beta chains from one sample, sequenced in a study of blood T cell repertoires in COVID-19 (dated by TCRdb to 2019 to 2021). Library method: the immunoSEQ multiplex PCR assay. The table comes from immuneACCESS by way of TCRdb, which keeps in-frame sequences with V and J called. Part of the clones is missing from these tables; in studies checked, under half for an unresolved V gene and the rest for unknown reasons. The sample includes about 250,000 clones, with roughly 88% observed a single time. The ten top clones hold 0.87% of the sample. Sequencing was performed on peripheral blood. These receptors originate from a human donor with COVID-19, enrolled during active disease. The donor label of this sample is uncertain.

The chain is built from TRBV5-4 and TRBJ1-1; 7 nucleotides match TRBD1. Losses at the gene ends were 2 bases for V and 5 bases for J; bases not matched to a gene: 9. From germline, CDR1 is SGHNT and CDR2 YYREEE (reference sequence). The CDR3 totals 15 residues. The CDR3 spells CASSLYGTGATEAFF. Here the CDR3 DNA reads TGTGCCAGCAGCTTATATGGTACAGGGGCGACTGAAGCTTTCTTT.

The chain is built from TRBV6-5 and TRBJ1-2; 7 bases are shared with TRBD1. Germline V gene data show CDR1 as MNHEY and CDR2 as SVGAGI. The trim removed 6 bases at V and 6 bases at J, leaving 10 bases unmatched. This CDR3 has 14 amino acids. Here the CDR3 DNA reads TGTGCCAGCAGGGAGACAGGGAGCCCTCATGGCTACACCTTC. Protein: CASRETGSPHGYTF.

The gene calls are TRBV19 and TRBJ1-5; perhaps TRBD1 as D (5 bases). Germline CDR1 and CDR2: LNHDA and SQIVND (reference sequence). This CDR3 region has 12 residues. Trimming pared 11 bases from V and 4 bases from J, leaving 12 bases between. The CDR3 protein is CAGGGENQPQHF. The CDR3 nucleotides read TGTGCCGGGGGAGGAGAGAATCAGCCCCAGCATTTT.

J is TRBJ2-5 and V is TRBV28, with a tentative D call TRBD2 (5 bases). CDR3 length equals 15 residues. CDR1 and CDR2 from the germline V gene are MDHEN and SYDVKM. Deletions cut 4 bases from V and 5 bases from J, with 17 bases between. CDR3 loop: CASSSAGLGAETQYF. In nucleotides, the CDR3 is TGTGCCAGCAGTTCGGCGGGCCTTGGCGCGGAGACCCAGTACTTC.

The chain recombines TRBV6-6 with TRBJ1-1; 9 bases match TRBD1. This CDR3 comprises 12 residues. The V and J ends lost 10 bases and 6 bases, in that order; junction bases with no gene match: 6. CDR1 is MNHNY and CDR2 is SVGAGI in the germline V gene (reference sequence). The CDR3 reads CATDRGLAEAFF. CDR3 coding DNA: TGTGCCACGGACAGGGGATTGGCTGAAGCTTTCTTT.

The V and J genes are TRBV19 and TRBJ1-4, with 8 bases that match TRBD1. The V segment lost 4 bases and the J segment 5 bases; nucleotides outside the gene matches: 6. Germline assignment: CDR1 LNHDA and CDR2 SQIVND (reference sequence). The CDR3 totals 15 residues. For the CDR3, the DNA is TGTGCCAGTAGTACGGGGACAGGTGGGAATGAAAAACTGTTTTTT. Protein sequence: CASSTGTGGNEKLFF.

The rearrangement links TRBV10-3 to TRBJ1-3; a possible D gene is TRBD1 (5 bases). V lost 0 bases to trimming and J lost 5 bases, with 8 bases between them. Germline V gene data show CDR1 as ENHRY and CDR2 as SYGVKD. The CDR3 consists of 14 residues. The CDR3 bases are TGTGCCATCAGTGAGTCCGGGGGAAGAAACACCATATATTTT. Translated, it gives CAISESGGRNTIYF.

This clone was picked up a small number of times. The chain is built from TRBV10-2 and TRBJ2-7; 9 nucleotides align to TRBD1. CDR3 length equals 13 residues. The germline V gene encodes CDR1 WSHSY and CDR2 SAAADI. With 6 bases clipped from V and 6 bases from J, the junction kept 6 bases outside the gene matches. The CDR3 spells CASSEDRGSEQYF. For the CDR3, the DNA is TGCGCCAGCAGCGAAGACAGGGGGAGCGAGCAGTACTTC.

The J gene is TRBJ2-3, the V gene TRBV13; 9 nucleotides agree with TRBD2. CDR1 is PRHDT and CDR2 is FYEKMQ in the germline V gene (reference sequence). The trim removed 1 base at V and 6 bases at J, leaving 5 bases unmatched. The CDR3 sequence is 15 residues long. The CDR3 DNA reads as TGTGCCAGCAGCTTAGAGACTAGCGGAGAGGATACGCAGTATTTT. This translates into CASSLETSGEDTQYF.

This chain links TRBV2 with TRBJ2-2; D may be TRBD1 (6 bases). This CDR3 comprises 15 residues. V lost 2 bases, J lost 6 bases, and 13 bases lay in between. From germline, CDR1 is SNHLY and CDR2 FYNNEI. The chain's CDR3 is CASSEKARGSGELFF. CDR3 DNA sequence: TGTGCCAGCAGTGAAAAGGCCAGGGGATCCGGGGAGCTGTTTTTT.

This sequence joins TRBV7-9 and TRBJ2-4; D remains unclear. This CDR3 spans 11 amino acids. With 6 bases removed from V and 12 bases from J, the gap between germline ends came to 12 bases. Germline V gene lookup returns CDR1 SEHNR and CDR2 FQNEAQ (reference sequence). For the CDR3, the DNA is TGTGCCAGCAGTGAGGTACACCCTCAGTACTTC. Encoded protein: CASSEVHPQYF.

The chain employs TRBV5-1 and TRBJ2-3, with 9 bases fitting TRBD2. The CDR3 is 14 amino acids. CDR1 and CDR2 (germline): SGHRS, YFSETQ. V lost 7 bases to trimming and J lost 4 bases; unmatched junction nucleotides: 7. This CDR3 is CASLSSGTPDTQYF. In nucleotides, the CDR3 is TGCGCCAGCTTATCTAGCGGGACCCCAGATACGCAGTATTTT.

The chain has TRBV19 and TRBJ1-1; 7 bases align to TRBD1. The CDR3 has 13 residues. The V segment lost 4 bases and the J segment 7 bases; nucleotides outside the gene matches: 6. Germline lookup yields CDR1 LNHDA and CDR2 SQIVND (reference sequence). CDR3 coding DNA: TGTGCCAGTAGTAACCGACAGGGTAATGAAGCTTTCTTT. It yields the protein CASSNRQGNEAFF.

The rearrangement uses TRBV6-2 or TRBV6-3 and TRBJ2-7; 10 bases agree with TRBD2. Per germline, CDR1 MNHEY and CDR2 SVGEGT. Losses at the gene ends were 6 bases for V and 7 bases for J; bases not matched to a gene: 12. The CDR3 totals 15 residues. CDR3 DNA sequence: TGTGCCAGCAGCGATCGACTAGCGGGTAGCGAAGAGCAGTACTTC. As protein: CASSDRLAGSEEQYF.

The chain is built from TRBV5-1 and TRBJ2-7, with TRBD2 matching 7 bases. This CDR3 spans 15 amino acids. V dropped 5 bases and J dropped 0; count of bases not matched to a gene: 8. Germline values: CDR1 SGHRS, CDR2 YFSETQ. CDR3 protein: CASSGSSGYSYEQYF. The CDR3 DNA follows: TGCGCCAGCAGTGGTAGTAGCGGGTACTCCTACGAGCAGTACTTC.

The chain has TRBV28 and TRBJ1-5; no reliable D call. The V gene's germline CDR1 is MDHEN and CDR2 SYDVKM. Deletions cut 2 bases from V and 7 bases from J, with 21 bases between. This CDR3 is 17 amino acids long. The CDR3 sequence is CASSLVEGGPILQPQHF. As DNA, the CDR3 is TGTGCCAGCAGTTTAGTAGAGGGAGGCCCTATACTCCAGCCCCAGCATTTT.

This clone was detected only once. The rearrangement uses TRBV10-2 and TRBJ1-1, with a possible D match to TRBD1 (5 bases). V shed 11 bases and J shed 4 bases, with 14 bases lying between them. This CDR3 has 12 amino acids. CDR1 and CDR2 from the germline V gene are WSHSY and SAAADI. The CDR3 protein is CAAGGVPTEAFF. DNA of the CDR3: TGCGCCGCGGGGGGGGTACCCACTGAAGCTTTCTTT.

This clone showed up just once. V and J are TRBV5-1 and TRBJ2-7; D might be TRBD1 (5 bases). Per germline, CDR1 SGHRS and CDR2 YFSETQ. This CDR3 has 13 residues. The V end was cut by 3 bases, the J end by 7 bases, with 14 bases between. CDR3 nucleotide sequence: TGCGCCAGCAGCTCGACAGCCTTCGAAGAGCAGTACTTC. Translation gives CASSSTAFEEQYF.

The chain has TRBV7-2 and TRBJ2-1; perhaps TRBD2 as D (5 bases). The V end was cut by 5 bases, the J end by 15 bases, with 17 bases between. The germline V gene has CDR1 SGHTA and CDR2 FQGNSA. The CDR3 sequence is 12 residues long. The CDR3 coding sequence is TGTGCCAGCAGCCCCTCGCCCCGGGGTTGGTTCTTC. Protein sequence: CASSPSPRGWFF.

As DNA, the CDR3 is TGTGCCAGTAACAGGGGGTTTGGTGAAAAACTGTTTTTT. Translation: CASNRGFGEKLFF. The chain recombines TRBV19 with TRBJ1-4; 8 bases align to TRBD1. With 7 bases clipped from V and 7 bases from J, the junction kept 5 bases outside the gene matches. The CDR3 has 13 amino acids. Germline V gene sequence: CDR1 LNHDA, CDR2 SQIVND (reference sequence).